The T cell receptor beta chain described here comes from a study of blood T cell repertoires in COVID-19. Study in general: The United States, Italy and Spain provided the acute and convalescent COVID-19 samples. In each case, the material was cDNA or gDNA derived from T cells, B-cell-depleted T cells, or PBMCs.

The authors' processing: It was from reference gene primer amplification that nucleated cell counts were estimated. This table comes from immunoSEQ multiplex PCR, and its TCRdb copy is limited to in-frame clones, with some not included. V, J and clone size were drawn from that table, and D and trimming were deduced from the DNA. Of some 210,000 clones in the sample, roughly 90% are singletons; the top ten hold roughly 6%. This clone was observed once. Germline CDR1 reads MNHEY; CDR2 reads SMNVEV (reference sequence). The CDR3 contains 17 residues. Trimming shortened V by 1 base and J by 2 bases, and 14 bases separated the two germline ends.

The sample was peripheral blood. The rearrangement uses TRBV27 and TRBJ2-2; perhaps TRBD2 as D (6 bases). This TCR was recovered from a man between 60 and 75 years old who had recovered from COVID-19. CDR3 protein: CASSLFGTGVNTGELFF. The CDR3 region has the DNA TGTGCCAGCAGTTTATTCGGGACGGGGGTTAACACCGGGGAGCTGTTTTTT.